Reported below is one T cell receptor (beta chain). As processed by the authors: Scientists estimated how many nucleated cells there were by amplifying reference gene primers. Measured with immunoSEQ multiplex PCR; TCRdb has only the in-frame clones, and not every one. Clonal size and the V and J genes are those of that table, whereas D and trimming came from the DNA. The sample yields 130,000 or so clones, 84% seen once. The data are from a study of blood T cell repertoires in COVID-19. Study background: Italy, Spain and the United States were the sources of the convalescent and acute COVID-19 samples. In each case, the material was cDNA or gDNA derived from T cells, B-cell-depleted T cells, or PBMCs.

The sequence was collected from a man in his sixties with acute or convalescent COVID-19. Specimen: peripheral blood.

CDR3 coding DNA: TGTGCCACCAGTGATTCCCTTGACAGGGGTATGCATGGCTACACCTTC. It specifies CATSDSLDRGMHGYTF. The chain employs TRBV24-1 and TRBJ1-2; 8 bases are a match to TRBD1. Germline CDR1 KGHDR, CDR2 SFDVKD. CDR3 length: 16 amino acids. J lost 6 bases, V lost 2 bases, and 10 bases had no gene match.